Listed below are T cell receptor beta chains from one sample, sequenced in a study of tumor-infiltrating lymphocytes in primary liver carcinoma. TCRdb independently ran MiXCR on the multiplex PCR reads; one entry per CDR3 protein. The table shows more than 150,000 distinct CDR3 sequences, with about 60% occurring only once. The sequenced material came from peripheral blood. These receptors came from a man aged 35-49 years with primary liver carcinoma and hepatitis B virus infection. Both conserved end residues are part of each CDR3. D genes are given only for firm matches. Some rows have no size entry. The others give once, few or many, or a class for an expanded clone.

J | D | size | V | CDR3 | DNA
TRBJ1-1 | TRBD1 | few | TRBV5-6 | CASSLLGQAGRVAFF | TGTGCCAGCAGCCTATTGGGACAGGCTGGCCGGGTTGCTTTCTTT
TRBJ1-5 | NA | few | TRBV12-3/TRBV12-4 | CASSLHQDQPQHF | TGTGCCAGCAGTTTACACCAAGATCAGCCCCAGCATTTT
TRBJ2-1 | NA | NA | TRBV7-9 | CASSMITDEQFF | TGTGCCAGCAGCATGATAACCGATGAGCAGTTCTTC
TRBJ2-1 | TRBD2 | NA | TRBV5-1 | CASSLGTSNEQFF | TGCGCCAGCAGCCTTGGGACTAGCAATGAGCAGTTCTTC
TRBJ1-4 | TRBD1 | few | TRBV10-3 | CAIRNIGTDEKLFF | TGTGCCATCAGAAACATTGGGACAGATGAAAAACTGTTTTTT
TRBJ2-5 | TRBD1 | NA | TRBV12-3/TRBV12-4 | CASSPDLGTGHETQYF | TGTGCCAGCAGCCCCGATCTGGGGACAGGGCATGAGACCCAGTACTTC
TRBJ1-5 | NA | NA | TRBV4-1 | CASSQGRVIQPQHF | TGCGCCAGCAGCCAAGGTCGGGTGATACAGCCCCAGCATTTT
TRBJ2-1 | NA | NA | TRBV28 | CASVSSYNEQFF | TGTGCCAGCGTAAGCTCCTACAATGAGCAGTTCTTC
TRBJ2-3 | NA | NA | TRBV11-2 | CASSLGTIRDTQYF | TGTGCCAGCAGCTTAGGGACTATTAGAGATACGCAGTATTTT
TRBJ2-5 | NA | once | TRBV12-3/TRBV12-4 | CASSFREGETEYF | TGTGCCAGCAGTTTCAGGGAAGGGGAGACCGAGTATTTC
TRBJ1-4 | TRBD1 | NA | TRBV5-5 | CASSLGGWGEKLFF | TGTGCCAGCAGCCTAGGGGGCTGGGGGGAAAAACTGTTTTTT
TRBJ1-1 | NA | NA | TRBV12-3/TRBV12-4 | CASSLRQGEVVAFF | TGTGCCAGCAGTTTACGCCAGGGAGAGGTGGTAGCTTTCTTT
TRBJ1-1 | TRBD1 | few | TRBV7-9 | CASRHDRGSTEAFF | TGTGCCAGCAGACACGACAGGGGGAGCACTGAAGCTTTCTTT
TRBJ1-5 | TRBD1 | NA | TRBV12-3/TRBV12-4 | CASSLGTGSDQHQHF | TGTGCCAGCAGCCTCGGGACAGGGAGTGATCAGCACCAGCATTTT
TRBJ1-3 | NA | few | TRBV6-6 | CASSYGEDKNRNTIYF | TGTGCCAGCAGTTATGGGGAGGATAAGAATCGAAACACCATATATTTT
TRBJ2-7 | NA | many | TRBV11-2 | CASSLINGPYEQYF | TGTGCCAGCAGCCTTATCAACGGCCCTTACGAGCAGTACTTC
TRBJ2-7 | NA | few | TRBV4-1 | CASSPTSTYEQYF | TGTGCCAGCAGCCCGACTAGTACCTACGAGCAGTACTTT
TRBJ2-4 | TRBD2 | few | TRBV4-1 | CASSARGGDLNIQYF | TGCGCCAGCAGCGCCCGGGGGGGGGATCTAAACATTCAGTACTTC
TRBJ2-3 | NA | many | TRBV11-3 | CASSLGEADTQYF | TGTGCCAGCAGCTTAGGAGAGGCAGATACGCAGTATTTT
TRBJ1-1 | NA | NA | TRBV29-1 | CSMGSGNTVAFF | TGCAGCATGGGATCCGGGAACACTGTAGCTTTCTTT
TRBJ2-1 | NA | NA | TRBV5-1 | CASSLYRFNNEQFF | TGCGCCAGCAGCTTGTACAGATTCAACAATGAGCAGTTCTTC
TRBJ2-1 | TRBD2 | NA | TRBV11-2 | CDSSLDITSGNHNERFF | TGTGACAGCAGCTTAGATATCACTAGCGGGAACCACAATGAGCGGTTCTTC
TRBJ2-7 | NA | NA | TRBV6-5 | CASRRRGGPSYEQYF | TGTGCCAGCAGGAGACGGGGCGGGCCGTCCTACGAGCAGTACTTC
TRBJ2-7 | NA | NA | TRBV28 | CASSPYSEGYEQYF | TGTGCCAGCAGCCCGTACAGCGAAGGATACGAGCAGTACTTC
TRBJ2-1 | NA | once | TRBV7-9 | CASGLAGVPYNEQFF | TGTGCCAGCGGCTTGGCAGGGGTCCCCTACAATGAGCAGTTCTTC
TRBJ2-7 | NA | once | TRBV28 | CASTPVRRGGSYGQYF | TGTGCCAGCACTCCGGTCCGGAGGGGGGGGTCCTACGGGCAGTACTTC
TRBJ2-5 | NA | NA | TRBV11-2 | CTGSLMGDTQYF | TGTACCGGCAGCTTAATGGGAGACACCCAGTACTTC
TRBJ1-4 | NA | few | TRBV12-3/TRBV12-4 | CASSHETGGEGEKLFF | TGTGCCAGCAGTCACGAGACAGGTGGAGAGGGAGAAAAACTGTTTTTT
TRBJ2-7 | NA | NA | TRBV11-2 | CDSSLTYGAYEQYF | TGTGACAGCAGCTTAACTTACGGAGCCTACGAACAGTACTTC
TRBJ1-2 | TRBD1 | NA | TRBV14 | CASSQDDARGYYGYTF | TGTGCCAGCAGCCAAGACGATGCCAGGGGGTACTATGGCTACACCTTC
TRBJ2-7 | NA | NA | TRBV10-3 | CAIRDSKSYEQYF | TGTGCCATCAGAGACAGTAAATCCTACGAGCAGTACTTC